The present TCR beta chain was sequenced within a study of T cell responses to AZD1222 COVID-19 vaccine (dated by TCRdb to 2020 to 2022). Regarding the research as a whole: TCR sequencing covered more than 230 trial participants: 200 to 220 given two doses of AZD1222 and approximately 26 given two doses of MenACWY control vaccine. Trial participants were enrolled by age into subgroups of 18-55, 56-69 and 70-plus years, and around 150, 28 and 57 TCR-sequenced participants, respectively, were included in these subgroups. Study-level results and caveats: Nearly half of unique spike-specific TCRs reportedly recognized epitopes outside regions mutated in the B.1.351 and B.1.1.7 variants. Because no samples from the day 14 peak response were available, repertoires could be characterized only after the peak T cell response. Only 5 to 7 AZD1222 recipients were SARS-CoV-2 seropositive at baseline, limiting conclusions about previously exposed vaccinees. The whole spike protein was spanned by vaccine-associated CD4 TCRs, and dominant responses were seen in regions 160-218 and 743-854. Most participants were white British and females outnumbered males, and the authors suggested that clonal diversity may have been underestimated. After two AZD1222 doses, both the breadth and the depth of spike-specific TCRs were significantly higher than at day 0 and than in MenACWY recipients. In the small 56-69-year group, the increase in depth fell short of significance, most likely because of low power.

What the time point label conveys for this sample: about 28 days (+/-7) after the second vaccine dose. Because spike-specific TCR depth and breadth did not differ between the two schedules, AZD1222 recipients who got a second dose at roughly 4 weeks were pooled with those who got a second dose at roughly 12 weeks. Vaccinee samples came from UK trials COV001 and COV002, including a single-blind randomized controlled phase 2/3 trial of AZD1222 (ChAdOx1 nCoV-19) in healthy adults. Trial participant PBMC samples were collected at day 0 and day 28 after the second dose for TCRbeta chain sequencing. The CDR3 contains 14 residues, cysteine and phenylalanine counted. Kept here is only the CDR3 DNA, which spans 42 bases and is read in frame from base 1. According to the germline V gene, CDR1 reads MNHEY and CDR2 reads SVGAGI. V and J are truncated by 2 bases and 6 bases respectively, leaving an intervening sequence of 11 bases.

Notes on this clone: Its antigen remains undetermined. Nothing much larger sits one base from this clone, and base qualities are not available.

The CDR3 regions of human TCRbeta chains were subjected to immunosequencing. The original methods were these. TCRs in the repertoires were compared against a reference library of SARS-CoV-2-specific TCRs that had been generated with the MIRA antigen-specificity platform. Breadth meant the fraction of unique TCRs that were SARS-CoV-2-associated, whereas depth meant the fraction of total T cells that were SARS-CoV-2-associated. Each spike-specific TCR was assigned to its reactive spike region and to a CD4 or CD8 class using the MIRA data. Log10-transformed breadth and depth values were compared by one-way ANOVA with Sidak's multiple comparisons tests. As stored in TCRdb, this immuneACCESS dataset retains in-frame rearrangements with V and J assigned. A fraction of the clones does not appear; measured against another copy, unresolved V genes explain less than half of the discrepancy, and the remainder lacks a known reason. The V and J calls and clone size come from that table; D and trimming were worked out from the DNA. This sample holds around 170,000 clones; about 90% were observed only once. 1.9% of the sample rests with the top ten.

The source material was peripheral blood, sampled 28 days after the second AZD1222 dose. The V gene is TRBV6-5 and the J gene is TRBJ2-1; the D gene is perhaps TRBD1, on 5 matching bases. The sequence was obtained from an adult who received the AZD1222 COVID-19 vaccine. CDR3 sequence: CASSYTSGSNEQFF. The bases are TGTGCCAGCAGTTACACCTCAGGGTCCAATGAGCAGTTCTTC.